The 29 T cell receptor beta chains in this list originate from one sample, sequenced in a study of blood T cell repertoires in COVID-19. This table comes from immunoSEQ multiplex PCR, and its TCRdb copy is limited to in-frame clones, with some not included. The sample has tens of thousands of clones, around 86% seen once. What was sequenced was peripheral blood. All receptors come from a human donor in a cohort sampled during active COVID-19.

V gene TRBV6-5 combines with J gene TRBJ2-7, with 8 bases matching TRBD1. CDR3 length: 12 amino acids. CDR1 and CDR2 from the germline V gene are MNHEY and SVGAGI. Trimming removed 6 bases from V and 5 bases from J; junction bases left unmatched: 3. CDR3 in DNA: TGTGCCAGCAGCCGGACAGGGAACGAGCAGTACTTC. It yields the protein CASSRTGNEQYF.

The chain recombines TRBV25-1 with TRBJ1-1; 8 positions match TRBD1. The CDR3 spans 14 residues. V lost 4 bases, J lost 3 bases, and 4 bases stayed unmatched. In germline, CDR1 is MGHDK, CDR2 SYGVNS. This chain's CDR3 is CASSVQGAYTEAFF. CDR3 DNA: TGTGCCAGCAGTGTCCAGGGGGCCTACACTGAAGCTTTCTTT.

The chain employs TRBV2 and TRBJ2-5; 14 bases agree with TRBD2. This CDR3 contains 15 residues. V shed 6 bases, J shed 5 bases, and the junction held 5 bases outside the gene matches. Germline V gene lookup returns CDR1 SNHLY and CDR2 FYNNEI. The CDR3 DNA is TGTGCCAGCAGGAGACTAGCGGGGGGGCTCGAGACCCAGTACTTC. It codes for CASRRLAGGLETQYF.

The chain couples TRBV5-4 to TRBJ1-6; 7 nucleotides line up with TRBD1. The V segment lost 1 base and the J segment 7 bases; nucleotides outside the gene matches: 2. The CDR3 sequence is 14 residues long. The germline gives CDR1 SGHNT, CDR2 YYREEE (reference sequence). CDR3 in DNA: TGTGCCAGCAGCTTGAGGGGGCAGAATTCACCCCTCCACTTT. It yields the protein CASSLRGQNSPLHF.

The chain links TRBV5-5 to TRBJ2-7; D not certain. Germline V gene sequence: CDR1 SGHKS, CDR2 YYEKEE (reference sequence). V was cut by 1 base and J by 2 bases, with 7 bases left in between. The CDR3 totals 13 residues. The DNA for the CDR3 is TGTGCCAGCAGCTTGCGGTTACCCTACGAGCAGTACTTC. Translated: CASSLRLPYEQYF.

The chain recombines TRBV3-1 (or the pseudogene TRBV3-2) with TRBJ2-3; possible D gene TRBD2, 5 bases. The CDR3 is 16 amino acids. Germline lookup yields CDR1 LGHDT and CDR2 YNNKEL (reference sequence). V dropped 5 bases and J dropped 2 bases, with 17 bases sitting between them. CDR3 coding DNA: TGTGCCAGCAGCGTCTACAGTAGAGGGTCCACAGATACGCAGTATTTT. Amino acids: CASSVYSRGSTDTQYF.

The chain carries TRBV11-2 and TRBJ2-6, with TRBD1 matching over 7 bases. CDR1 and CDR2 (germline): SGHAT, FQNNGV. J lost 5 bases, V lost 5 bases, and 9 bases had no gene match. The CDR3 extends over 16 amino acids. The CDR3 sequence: CASSRGTVLWANVLTF. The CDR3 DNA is TGTGCCAGCAGCCGAGGGACAGTGCTCTGGGCCAACGTCCTGACTTTC.

In nucleotides, the CDR3 is TGCGCCAGCAGCCCGACCCAGGGCACCTCAGGGCCCCAGCATTTT. It encodes CASSPTQGTSGPQHF. The rearrangement joins TRBV4-1 to TRBJ1-5; tentative D call: TRBD1 (5 bases). Germline CDR1 reads MGHRA; CDR2 reads YSYEKL. The CDR3 runs to 15 residues. The germline V and J ends were trimmed by 4 bases and 9 bases, with 19 bases remaining between them.

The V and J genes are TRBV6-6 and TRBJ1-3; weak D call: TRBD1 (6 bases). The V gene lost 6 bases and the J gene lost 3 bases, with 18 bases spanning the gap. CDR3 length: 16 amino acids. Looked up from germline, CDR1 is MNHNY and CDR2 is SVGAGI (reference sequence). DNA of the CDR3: TGTGCCAGCAGGGGGTTTCAGGGGAGTAGTGGAAACACCATATATTTT. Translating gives CASRGFQGSSGNTIYF.

CDR3 DNA sequence: TGTGCCAGCAGCTTCGTGGGGGGTATGGCCGGGGAGCTGTTTTTT. Its translation: CASSFVGGMAGELFF. This sequence joins TRBV7-2 and TRBJ2-2; perhaps TRBD2 as D (6 bases). Germline CDR1 SGHTA, CDR2 FQGNSA. Trimming stripped 3 bases from V and 6 bases from J, with 14 bases between. The CDR3 consists of 15 residues.

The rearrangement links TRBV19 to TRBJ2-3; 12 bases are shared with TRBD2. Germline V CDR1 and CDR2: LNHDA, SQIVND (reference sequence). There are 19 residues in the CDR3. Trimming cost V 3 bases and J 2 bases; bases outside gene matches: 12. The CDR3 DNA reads TGTGCCAGTAGTATTAGACTAGCGGGGGCCCAAATAAACACAGATACGCAGTATTTT. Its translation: CASSIRLAGAQINTDTQYF. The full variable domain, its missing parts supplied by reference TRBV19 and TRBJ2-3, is DGGITQSPKYLFRKEGQNVTLSCEQNLNHDAMYWYRQDPGQGLRLIYYSQIVNDFQKGDIAEGYSVSREKKESFPLTVTSAQKNPTAFYLCASSIRLAGAQINTDTQYFGPGTRLTVL.

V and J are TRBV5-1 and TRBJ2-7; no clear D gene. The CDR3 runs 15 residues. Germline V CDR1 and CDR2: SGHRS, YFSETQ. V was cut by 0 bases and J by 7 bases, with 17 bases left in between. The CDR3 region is CASSLAERQAEEQYF. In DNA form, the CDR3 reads TGCGCCAGCAGCTTGGCAGAAAGGCAGGCCGAAGAGCAGTACTTC.

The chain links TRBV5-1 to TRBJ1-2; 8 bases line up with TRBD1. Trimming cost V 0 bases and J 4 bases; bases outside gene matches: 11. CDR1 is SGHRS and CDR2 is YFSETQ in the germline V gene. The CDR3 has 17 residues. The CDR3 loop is CASSLGPLTGGGYGYTF. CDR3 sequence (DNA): TGCGCCAGCAGCTTGGGGCCTTTAACAGGGGGAGGCTATGGCTACACCTTC.

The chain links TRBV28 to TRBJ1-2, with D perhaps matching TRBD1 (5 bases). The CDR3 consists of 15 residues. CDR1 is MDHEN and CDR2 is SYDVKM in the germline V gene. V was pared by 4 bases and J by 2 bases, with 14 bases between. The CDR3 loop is CASSSTWGGNYGYTF. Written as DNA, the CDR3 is TGTGCCAGCAGTTCAACCTGGGGGGGGAACTATGGCTACACCTTC.

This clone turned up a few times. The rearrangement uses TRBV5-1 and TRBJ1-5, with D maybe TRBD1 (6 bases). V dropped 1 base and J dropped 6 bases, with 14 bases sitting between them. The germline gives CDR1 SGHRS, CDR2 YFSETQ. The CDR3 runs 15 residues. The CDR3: CASSLTGNEGQPQHF. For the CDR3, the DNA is TGCGCCAGCAGCTTGACAGGGAATGAAGGTCAGCCCCAGCATTTT.

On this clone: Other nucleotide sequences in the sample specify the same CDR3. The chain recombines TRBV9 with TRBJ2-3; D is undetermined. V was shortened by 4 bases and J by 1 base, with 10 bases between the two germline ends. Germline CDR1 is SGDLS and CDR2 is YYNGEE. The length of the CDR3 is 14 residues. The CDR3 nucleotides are TGTGCCAGCAGCCCCCGACTCGGCACAGATACGCAGTATTTT. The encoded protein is CASSPRLGTDTQYF.

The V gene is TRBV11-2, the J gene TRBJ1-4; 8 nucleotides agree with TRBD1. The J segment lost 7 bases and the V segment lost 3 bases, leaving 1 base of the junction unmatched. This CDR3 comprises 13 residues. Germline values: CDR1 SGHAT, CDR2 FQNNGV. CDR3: CASSLDRVEKLFF. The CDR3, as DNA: TGTGCCAGCAGCTTGGACAGGGTTGAAAAACTGTTTTTT.

The CDR3: CASSKAGQAYSGGCADTQYF. CDR3 DNA: TGTGCCAGCAGCAAAGCGGGACAGGCCTATAGCGGGGGGTGTGCAGATACGCAGTATTTT. This chain links TRBV21-1 with TRBJ2-3; TRBD2, the table's D call, lacks a check against the DNA. TRBV21-1 is a known pseudogene. The CDR3 sequence is 20 residues long.

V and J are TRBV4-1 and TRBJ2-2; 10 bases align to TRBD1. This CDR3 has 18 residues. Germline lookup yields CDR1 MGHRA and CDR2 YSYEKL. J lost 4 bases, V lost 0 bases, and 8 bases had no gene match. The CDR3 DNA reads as TGCGCCAGCAGCCAAGAGGCGGACAGGGGGGCCCTCACCGGGGAGCTGTTTTTT. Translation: CASSQEADRGALTGELFF.

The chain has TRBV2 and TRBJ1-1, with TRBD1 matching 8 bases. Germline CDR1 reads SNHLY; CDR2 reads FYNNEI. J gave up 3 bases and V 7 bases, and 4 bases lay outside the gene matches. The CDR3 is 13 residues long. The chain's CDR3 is CASTQGEDTEAFF. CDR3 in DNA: TGTGCCAGCACACAGGGGGAGGACACTGAAGCTTTCTTT.

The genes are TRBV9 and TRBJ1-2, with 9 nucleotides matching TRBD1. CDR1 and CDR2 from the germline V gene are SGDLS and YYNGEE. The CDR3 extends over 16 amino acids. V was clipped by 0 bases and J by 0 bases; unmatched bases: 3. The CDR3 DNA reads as TGTGCCAGCAGCGTAGGGGGACAGGGAGCTAACTATGGCTACACCTTC. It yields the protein CASSVGGQGANYGYTF.

The CDR3 DNA is TGTGCCAGCAGTTTAGTCCTAGCGGGGGGGACAGATACGCAGTATTTT. This codes for CASSLVLAGGTDTQYF. V gene TRBV27 combines with J gene TRBJ2-3, with TRBD2 identical over 12 bases. From germline, CDR1 is MNHEY and CDR2 SMNVEV (reference sequence). The J segment lost 3 bases and the V segment lost 2 bases, leaving 3 bases of the junction unmatched. This CDR3 region has 16 residues.

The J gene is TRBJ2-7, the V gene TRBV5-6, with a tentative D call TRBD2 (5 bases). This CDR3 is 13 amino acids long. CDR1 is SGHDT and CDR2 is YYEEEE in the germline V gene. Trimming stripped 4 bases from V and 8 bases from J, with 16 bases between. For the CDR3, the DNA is TGTGCCAGCAGCCCACCGTCGGGGATTCAGCAGTACTTC. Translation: CASSPPSGIQQYF.

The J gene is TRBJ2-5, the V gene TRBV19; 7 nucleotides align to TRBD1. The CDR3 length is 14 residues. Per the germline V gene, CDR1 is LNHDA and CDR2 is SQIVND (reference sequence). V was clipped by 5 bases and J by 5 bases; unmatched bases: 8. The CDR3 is CASSPKGAQETQYF. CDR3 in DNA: TGTGCCAGTAGTCCCAAGGGGGCTCAGGAGACCCAGTACTTC.

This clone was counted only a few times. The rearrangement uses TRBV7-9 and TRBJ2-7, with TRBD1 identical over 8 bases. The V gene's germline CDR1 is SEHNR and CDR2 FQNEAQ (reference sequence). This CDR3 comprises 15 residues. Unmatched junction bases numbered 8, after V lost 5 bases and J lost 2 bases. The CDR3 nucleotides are TGTGCCAGCAGCAGGACAGGGTCCCTTGCCTACGAGCAGTACTTC. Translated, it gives CASSRTGSLAYEQYF.

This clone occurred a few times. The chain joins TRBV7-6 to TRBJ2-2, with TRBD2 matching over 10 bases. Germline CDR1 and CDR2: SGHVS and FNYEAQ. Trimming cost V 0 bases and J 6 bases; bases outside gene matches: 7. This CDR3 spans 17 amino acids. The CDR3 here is CASSLASGGPSAGELFF. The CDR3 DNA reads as TGTGCCAGCAGCTTAGCTAGCGGGGGGCCCAGCGCCGGGGAGCTGTTTTTT.

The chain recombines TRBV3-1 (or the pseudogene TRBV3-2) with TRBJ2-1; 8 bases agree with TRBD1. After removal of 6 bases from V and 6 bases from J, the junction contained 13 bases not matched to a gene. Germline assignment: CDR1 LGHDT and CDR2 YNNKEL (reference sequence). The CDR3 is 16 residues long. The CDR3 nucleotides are TGTGCCAGCAGTTCCCCCTTCACAGGGGGTGTCAATGAGCAGTTCTTC. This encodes CASSSPFTGGVNEQFF.

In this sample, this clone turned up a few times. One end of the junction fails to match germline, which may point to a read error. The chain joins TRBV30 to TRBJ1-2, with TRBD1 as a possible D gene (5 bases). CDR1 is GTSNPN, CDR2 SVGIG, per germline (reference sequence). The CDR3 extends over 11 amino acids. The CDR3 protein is CAWRRAGPSTF. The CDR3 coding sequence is TGTGCCTGGAGACGGGCAGGGCCCTCCACGTTC.

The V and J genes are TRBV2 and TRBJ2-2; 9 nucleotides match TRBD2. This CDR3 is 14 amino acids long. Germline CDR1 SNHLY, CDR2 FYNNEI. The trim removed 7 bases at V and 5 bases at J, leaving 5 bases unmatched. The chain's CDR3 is CASTRLADTGELFF. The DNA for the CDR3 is TGTGCCAGCACCCGACTAGCGGATACCGGGGAGCTGTTTTTT.